Each of the 15 T cell receptor beta chains below was sequenced from the same sample in a study of blood T cell repertoires in COVID-19. Assay: immunoSEQ multiplex PCR; the TCRdb copy retains only in-frame clones and omits some. This sample has some 66,000 clones, with more than 70% found just once. The sequenced sample consisted of peripheral blood. These receptors came from a man aged 45-60 years with active COVID-19.

The genes are TRBV24-1 and TRBJ2-5; unclear D gene. V was clipped by 4 bases and J by 2 bases, with 13 bases between them. Germline V gives CDR1 KGHDR, CDR2 SFDVKD. The CDR3 consists of 15 residues. CDR3 residues: CATSDSYREQETQYF. CDR3 DNA sequence: TGTGCCACCAGTGACTCCTACAGAGAACAAGAGACCCAGTACTTC.

The rearrangement uses TRBV10-2 and TRBJ2-1; TRBD2 might be the D (5 bases). V shed 3 bases and J shed 3 bases, with 9 bases lying between them. Per the germline V gene, CDR1 is WSHSY and CDR2 is SAAADI. There are 14 residues in the CDR3. Written as DNA, the CDR3 is TGCGCCAGCAGTGATTATGGGAGCTACAATGAGCAGTTCTTC. It is translated as CASSDYGSYNEQFF.

V is TRBV28 and J is TRBJ2-5; D remains unclear. V lost 5 bases, J lost 2 bases, and 12 bases lay in between. There are 14 residues in the CDR3. Germline V CDR1 and CDR2: MDHEN, SYDVKM. This CDR3 reads CASSEVLRQETQYF. The DNA for the CDR3 is TGTGCCAGCAGTGAGGTACTGCGGCAAGAGACCCAGTACTTC.

The chain joins TRBV5-1 to TRBJ1-1; possibly TRBD1 for D (5 bases). V was cut by 7 bases and J by 1 base, with 11 bases left in between. CDR3 length: 13 amino acids. Germline V gene data show CDR1 as SGHRS and CDR2 as YFSETQ. The DNA for the CDR3 is TGCGCCAGCTGGGGACTCGGGAACACTGAAGCTTTCTTT. Translation gives CASWGLGNTEAFF.

The V gene is TRBV7-8, the J gene TRBJ1-1; D is unclear. The CDR3 is made up of 13 amino acids. Germline assignment: CDR1 SGHVS and CDR2 FQNEAQ. Trimming left V 5 bases short and J 5 bases short, with 12 bases between. The CDR3 DNA follows: TGTGCCAGCAGCGCTCTCCAACGGACTGAAGCTTTCTTT. This codes for CASSALQRTEAFF.

J is TRBJ2-1 and V is TRBV5-1, with 9 bases matching TRBD2. Trimming removed 4 bases from V and 3 bases from J; junction bases left unmatched: 5. This CDR3 spans 15 amino acids. Germline V gene lookup returns CDR1 SGHRS and CDR2 YFSETQ. CDR3: CASSPGLARYNEQFF. CDR3 nucleotides: TGCGCCAGCAGCCCGGGACTAGCCCGCTACAATGAGCAGTTCTTC. The full variable domain, with the rest looked up from reference TRBV5-1 and TRBJ2-1, is KAGVTQTPRYLIKTRGQQVTLSCSPISGHRSVSWYQQTPGQGLQFLFEYFSETQRNKGNFPGRFSGRQFSNSRSEMNVSTLELGDSALYLCASSPGLARYNEQFFGPGTRLTVL.

V usage is TRBV7-6 and J usage is TRBJ2-1; 7 bases match TRBD2. The CDR3 extends over 15 amino acids. V trimming: 6 bases; J trimming: 6 bases; junction bases outside the gene matches: 11. Per germline, CDR1 SGHVS and CDR2 FNYEAQ. The CDR3 here is CASRPSGLAANEQFF. CDR3 sequence (DNA): TGTGCCAGCAGGCCTTCCGGGCTAGCGGCCAATGAGCAGTTCTTC.

The rearrangement joins TRBV5-1 to TRBJ2-1; TRBD2 might be the D (5 bases). Trimming removed 3 bases from V and 9 bases from J, with 19 bases in between. This CDR3 spans 15 amino acids. Germline-derived CDR1 and CDR2 are SGHRS and YFSETQ. CDR3 nucleotides: TGCGCCAGCAGCTCGGGGTCGGGGATCTCGGGTGAGCAGTTCTTC. It encodes CASSSGSGISGEQFF.

The CDR3 loop reads CASSSNRDTEAFF. CDR3 DNA sequence: TGTGCCAGCTCATCTAATCGCGACACTGAAGCTTTCTTT. The V call is TRBV18, the J call TRBJ1-1, with D unclear. Germline V gene lookup returns CDR1 KGHSH and CDR2 LQKENI. V lost 5 bases and J lost 3, with 10 bases in between. The CDR3 is 13 residues long.

The J gene is TRBJ2-1, the V gene TRBV5-6; possibly TRBD1 for D (7 bases). CDR1 is SGHDT, CDR2 YYEEEE, per germline. This CDR3 is built from 14 residues. Deletions cut 7 bases from V and 2 bases from J, with 13 bases between. CDR3 sequence: CASLLRGAYNEQFF. In DNA, the CDR3 is TGTGCCAGCCTTCTCAGGGGGGCCTACAATGAGCAGTTCTTC.

The rearrangement uses TRBV19 and TRBJ2-5, with D tentatively TRBD1 (6 bases). The CDR3 loop spans 18 amino acids. Trimming took off 3 bases at V and 4 bases at J, with 24 bases between the two ends. The germline CDR1 and CDR2 sequences are LNHDA and SQIVND (reference sequence). The CDR3 reads CASSIRPSPRTVIETQYF. The CDR3 nucleotides are TGTGCCAGTAGTATCCGTCCCTCCCCCCGGACAGTGATAGAGACCCAGTACTTC. The entire variable domain, with the rest obtained from reference TRBV19 and TRBJ2-5, is as follows: DGGITQSPKYLFRKEGQNVTLSCEQNLNHDAMYWYRQDPGQGLRLIYYSQIVNDFQKGDIAEGYSVSREKKESFPLTVTSAQKNPTAFYLCASSIRPSPRTVIETQYFGPGTRLLVL.

The chain joins TRBV11-3 to TRBJ2-3; 7 bases are shared with TRBD1. V dropped 4 bases and J dropped 10; count of bases not matched to a gene: 5. Germline V gene sequence: CDR1 SGHNT, CDR2 YENEEA. The CDR3 sequence is 12 residues long. The CDR3, as DNA: TGTGCCAGCAGCTCGACCGGGACAGCGCAGTATTTT. Residues: CASSSTGTAQYF.

This clone occurred once. The chain is built from TRBV10-2 and TRBJ1-2, with D maybe TRBD1 (5 bases). V was trimmed by 3 bases and J by 2 bases, leaving 13 bases between them. The CDR3 spans 15 residues. The germline V gene has CDR1 WSHSY and CDR2 SAAADI. The CDR3 sequence is CASSEAGRGNYGYTF. The CDR3 DNA sequence: TGCGCCAGCAGTGAAGCAGGGAGGGGAAACTATGGCTACACCTTC.

This clone was observed once. The chain joins TRBV4-1 to TRBJ2-1, with 11 bases matching TRBD2. V lost 0 bases to trimming and J lost 0 bases; unmatched junction nucleotides: 1. The germline V gene encodes CDR1 MGHRA and CDR2 YSYEKL. This CDR3 spans 17 amino acids. For the CDR3, the DNA is TGCGCCAGCAGCCAAGATAGCGGGAGGGGCTCCTACAATGAGCAGTTCTTC. This gives the protein CASSQDSGRGSYNEQFF.

This chain uses TRBV19 with TRBJ2-1, with 12 positions matching TRBD2. Germline trimming cut 5 bases from V and 0 bases from J; bases unmatched to any gene: 11. The germline V gene has CDR1 LNHDA and CDR2 SQIVND (reference sequence). This CDR3 has 19 amino acids. The CDR3 DNA reads TGTGCCAGTAGTCTCCGTCCTAGCGGGAGGGTAAACTCCTACAATGAGCAGTTCTTC. It codes for CASSLRPSGRVNSYNEQFF. The full variable domain, its missing parts supplied by reference TRBV19 and TRBJ2-1, is DGGITQSPKYLFRKEGQNVTLSCEQNLNHDAMYWYRQDPGQGLRLIYYSQIVNDFQKGDIAEGYSVSREKKESFPLTVTSAQKNPTAFYLCASSLRPSGRVNSYNEQFFGPGTRLTVL.